One sample yielded the 6 T cell receptor beta chains listed below, sequenced in a study of regulatory T cells in long-lasting Graves disease. Time point given: persistent/refractory GD, antithyroid drugs over 5 years with positive TRAb. PBMC RNA served as the TCR library source. Arm-PCR of CDR3 regions and iRepertoire HTBI primers were used to build TCR beta libraries. TCRdb redid the calling of the multiplex PCR reads with MiXCR, one entry per CDR3 protein. The sample records roughly 500,000 distinct CDR3 sequences, 20% to 25% being singletons. Sample: peripheral blood mononuclear cells (PBMCs), taken when the disease was refractory, from a patient treated with antithyroid drugs. The source of these receptors is a female donor with Graves disease.

This clonotype was recorded many times. This chain links TRBV3-1 with TRBJ1-2; 12 bases line up with TRBD1. The germline gives CDR1 LGHDT, CDR2 YNNKEL (reference sequence). CDR3 size: 16 residues. Unmatched junction bases numbered 5, after V lost 1 base and J lost 5 bases. CDR3 in DNA: TGTGCCAGCAGCCAAGGGGACAGGGGGCTTCCTTATGGCTACACCTTC. Protein product: CASSQGDRGLPYGYTF.

This clonotype was detected a few times. V is TRBV29-1 and J is TRBJ2-5; 8 bases are shared with TRBD1. Germline V gives CDR1 SQVTM, CDR2 ANQGSEA. The V gene end was trimmed by 7 bases and the J gene end by 2 bases; junction bases not matched to a gene: 3. This CDR3 spans 12 amino acids. CDR3 amino acids: CSGTGGQETQYF. Here the CDR3 DNA reads TGCAGCGGCACAGGGGGGCAAGAGACCCAGTACTTC.

This sequence joins TRBV5-1 and TRBJ2-1; D may be TRBD2 (6 bases). Germline CDR1 reads SGHRS; CDR2 reads YFSETQ. The V end was cut by 3 bases, the J end by 6 bases, with 13 bases between. The CDR3 totals 14 residues. CDR3 region: CASSSLSGANEQFF. In nucleotides, the CDR3 is TGCGCCAGCAGCTCCCTTAGCGGAGCCAATGAGCAGTTCTTC.

This clonotype was recorded at least ten times. The chain carries TRBV20-1 and TRBJ1-5, with 7 positions matching TRBD1. The CDR3 consists of 16 residues. Germline V gene data show CDR1 as DFQATT and CDR2 as SNEGSKA (reference sequence). The trim removed 0 bases at V and 1 base at J, leaving 6 bases unmatched. The CDR3 loop reads CSARDGTALSNQPQHF. The CDR3 bases are TGCAGTGCTAGAGACGGGACAGCCTTGAGCAATCAGCCCCAGCATTTT.

The V call is TRBV5-1, the J call TRBJ1-6; 9 bases are a match to TRBD1. The CDR3 runs 17 residues. V lost 2 bases to trimming and J lost 5 bases; unmatched junction nucleotides: 8. In germline, CDR1 is SGHRS, CDR2 YFSETQ. Here the CDR3 DNA reads TGCGCCAGCAGCTTCCTATCCGGGACAGGGAATAATTCACCCCTCCACTTT. Translating it yields CASSFLSGTGNNSPLHF. Variable domain in full (rest from reference TRBV5-1 and TRBJ1-6): KAGVTQTPRYLIKTRGQQVTLSCSPISGHRSVSWYQQTPGQGLQFLFEYFSETQRNKGNFPGRFSGRQFSNSRSEMNVSTLELGDSALYLCASSFLSGTGNNSPLHFGNGTRLTVT.

Many counts were recorded for this clonotype. The chain recombines TRBV5-1 with TRBJ2-7, with D hard to call. V shed 4 bases and J shed 6 bases, with 14 bases lying between them. The CDR3 length is 13 residues. The germline CDR1 and CDR2 sequences are SGHRS and YFSETQ. CDR3 amino acids: CASSPGLTVEQYF. CDR3 sequence (DNA): TGCGCCAGCAGCCCAGGCCTTACAGTCGAGCAGTACTTC.